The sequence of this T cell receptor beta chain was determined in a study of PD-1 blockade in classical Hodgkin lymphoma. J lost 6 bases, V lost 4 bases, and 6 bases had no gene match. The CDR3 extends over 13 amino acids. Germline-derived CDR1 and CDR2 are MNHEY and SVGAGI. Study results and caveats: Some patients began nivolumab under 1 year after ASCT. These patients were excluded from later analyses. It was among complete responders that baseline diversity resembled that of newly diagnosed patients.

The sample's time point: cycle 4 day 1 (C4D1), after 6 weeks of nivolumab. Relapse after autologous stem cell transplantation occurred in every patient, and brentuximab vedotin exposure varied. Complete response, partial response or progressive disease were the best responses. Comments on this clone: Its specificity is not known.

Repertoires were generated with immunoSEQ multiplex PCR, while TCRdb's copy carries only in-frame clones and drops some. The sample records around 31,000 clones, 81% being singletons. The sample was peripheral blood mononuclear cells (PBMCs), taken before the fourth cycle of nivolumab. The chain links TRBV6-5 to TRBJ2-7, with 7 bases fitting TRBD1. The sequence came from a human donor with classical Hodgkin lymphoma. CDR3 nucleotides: TGTGCCAGCAGTTCCGGGACAGTGGCCGAGCAGTACTTC. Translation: CASSSGTVAEQYF.